This T cell receptor (beta chain) was profiled in a study of blood T cell repertoires in COVID-19. Only in-frame clones appear in the TCRdb table, and some are missing; sequencing was by immunoSEQ multiplex PCR. Of about 300,000 clones listed, approximately 90% are singletons. V lost 6 bases, J lost 5 bases, and 6 bases stayed unmatched. The CDR3 is 13 residues long. The V gene's germline CDR1 is WSHSY and CDR2 SAAADI. The chain joins TRBV10-2 to TRBJ1-1; 7 positions agree with TRBD1. This TCR derives from a man aged 18 to 30 with active or convalescent COVID-19. Material for sequencing was peripheral blood. The DNA of the CDR3 is TGCGCCAGCAGAAGGGACAGCGGGACTGAAGCTTTCTTT. It translates to CASRRDSGTEAFF.